Shown below are 25 T cell receptor beta chains from a single sample sequenced in a study of blood T cell repertoires in COVID-19. Profiled with immunoSEQ multiplex PCR; TCRdb holds only in-frame clones, not every one. This sample has around 250,000 clones; about nine tenths occur once, and the top ten carry around 1.2%. Input material: PBMCs or T cells enriched from blood (not recorded which). The receptor source for this set is a woman aged 40 to 50 with acute COVID-19.

V usage is TRBV27 and J usage is TRBJ1-6, with D perhaps TRBD1 (6 bases). Trimming cost V 4 bases and J 7 bases, with 11 bases left between them. CDR3 length: 14 residues. Germline lookup yields CDR1 MNHEY and CDR2 SMNVEV (reference sequence). This CDR3 is CASSSWTDNSPLHF. For the CDR3, the DNA is TGTGCCAGCAGTTCATGGACAGACAATTCACCCCTCCACTTT.

V usage is TRBV27 and J usage is TRBJ1-1; 7 bases are shared with TRBD1. With 5 bases clipped from V and 6 bases from J, the junction kept 6 bases outside the gene matches. This CDR3 spans 13 amino acids. Germline assignment: CDR1 MNHEY and CDR2 SMNVEV (reference sequence). CDR3 protein: CASSVGGASEAFF. The CDR3 DNA is TGTGCCAGCAGTGTAGGGGGCGCCTCTGAAGCTTTCTTT.

The chain couples TRBV11-3 to TRBJ2-3; 10 bases line up with TRBD2. CDR1 is SGHNT and CDR2 is YENEEA in the germline V gene. The V gene end was trimmed by 4 bases and the J gene end by 0 bases; junction bases not matched to a gene: 4. This CDR3 region has 16 residues. The CDR3 protein is CASSSGLAASTDTQYF. The CDR3 DNA sequence: TGTGCCAGCAGCTCTGGACTAGCGGCTAGCACAGATACGCAGTATTTT.

This clone appeared a single time. The chain uses TRBV9 and TRBJ2-1; weak D call: TRBD2 (5 bases). Trimming shortened V by 3 bases and J by 5 bases, and 15 bases separated the two germline ends. The germline V gene encodes CDR1 SGDLS and CDR2 YYNGEE. There are 15 residues in the CDR3. The CDR3 nucleotides are TGTGCCAGCAGCGAAAAGAGCGGTTACAACAATGAGCAGTTCTTC. Protein product: CASSEKSGYNNEQFF.

The chain is built from TRBV18 and TRBJ2-1, with 9 bases that match TRBD1. CDR3 size: 15 residues. V lost 7 bases, J lost 8 bases, and 12 bases stayed unmatched. Germline-derived CDR1 and CDR2 are KGHSH and LQKENI. Written as DNA, the CDR3 is TGTGCCAGCTTTCCGGGACAGGGAGGGTCGGATGAGCAGTTCTTC. It encodes CASFPGQGGSDEQFF.

The gene calls are TRBV30 and TRBJ2-2, with 8 bases identical to TRBD1. The CDR3 is 15 residues long. Germline V gene lookup returns CDR1 GTSNPN and CDR2 SVGIG (reference sequence). The V and J ends lost 1 base and 6 bases, in that order; junction bases with no gene match: 7. This CDR3 is CAWSGRTGRSGELFF. The CDR3 DNA is TGTGCCTGGAGTGGGAGGACAGGGAGATCCGGGGAGCTGTTTTTT.

The chain carries TRBV29-1 and TRBJ2-2; TRBD2 agrees at 11 bases. The CDR3 runs to 16 residues. J lost 6 bases, V lost 3 bases, and 9 bases had no gene match. Germline V gene lookup returns CDR1 SQVTM and CDR2 ANQGSEA. The CDR3 nucleotides read TGCAGCGTTGAGGAACTAGCGGGAGTCGGGGCCGGGGAGCTGTTTTTT. Translating gives CSVEELAGVGAGELFF.

This clone came up once. The V gene is TRBV30, the J gene TRBJ1-6; 7 positions agree with TRBD1. Trimming removed 2 bases from V and 9 bases from J; junction bases left unmatched: 7. Germline CDR1 and CDR2: GTSNPN and SVGIG (reference sequence). The CDR3 covers 14 residues. In nucleotides, the CDR3 is TGTGCCTGGAGTCATGGGCAGGGGGGTTCACCCCTCCACTTT. Protein sequence: CAWSHGQGGSPLHF.

The gene calls are TRBV19 and TRBJ2-2; D remains ambiguous. This CDR3 is 14 amino acids long. V was shortened by 3 bases and J by 6 bases, with 11 bases between the two germline ends. Germline CDR1 and CDR2: LNHDA and SQIVND (reference sequence). The CDR3 is CASSIMGGPGELFF. The CDR3 region has the DNA TGTGCCAGTAGTATTATGGGTGGGCCCGGGGAGCTGTTTTTT.

This chain uses TRBV18 with TRBJ1-1; the D is unclear. CDR3 size: 15 residues. Trimming cost V 5 bases and J 1 base, with 14 bases left between them. The germline V gene has CDR1 KGHSH and CDR2 LQKENI. The CDR3 loop reads CASSSNAGENTEAFF. CDR3 sequence (DNA): TGTGCCAGCTCATCTAATGCCGGGGAGAACACTGAAGCTTTCTTT.

The rearrangement links TRBV24-1 to TRBJ2-3, with TRBD2 matching over 10 bases. Germline CDR1 and CDR2: KGHDR and SFDVKD. The CDR3 has 17 residues. V was pared by 3 bases and J by 0 bases, with 5 bases of the junction left unmatched. CDR3 in DNA: TGTGCCACCAGTGATCTTGCGACTAGCGGGAGCACAGATACGCAGTATTTT. Its protein product is CATSDLATSGSTDTQYF.

This sequence joins TRBV6-2 or TRBV6-3 and TRBJ2-5; 8 bases match TRBD1. The V gene's germline CDR1 is MNHEY and CDR2 SVGEGT. The CDR3 runs to 16 residues. V shed 5 bases, J shed 5 bases, and the junction held 13 bases outside the gene matches. The CDR3 protein is CASSNPFQGAWETQYF. DNA for the CDR3: TGTGCCAGCAGTAATCCCTTTCAGGGGGCGTGGGAGACCCAGTACTTC.

DNA of the CDR3: TGTGCCAGCAGCGTAGGCTGGACTAGCGGTAGAGATACGCAGTATTTT. It translates to CASSVGWTSGRDTQYF. This chain connects TRBV9 to TRBJ2-3, with 10 bases matching TRBD2. The CDR3 length is 16 residues. CDR1 SGDLS and CDR2 YYNGEE come from the germline V gene. J was trimmed by 5 bases and V by 0 bases; bases with no gene match: 6.

As DNA, the CDR3 is TGTGCCAGCAGCGTTGGGCCCACCCGGTTACACACTGAAGCTTTCTTT. Its protein product is CASSVGPTRLHTEAFF. The chain carries TRBV9 and TRBJ1-1; the D is unclear. Germline loops: CDR1 SGDLS, CDR2 YYNGEE. V lost 2 bases and J 3 bases, leaving 17 bases between the germline ends. This CDR3 has 16 amino acids.

V gene TRBV28 combines with J gene TRBJ1-5; a possible D gene is TRBD1 (6 bases). This CDR3 is 14 amino acids long. Germline-derived CDR1 and CDR2 are MDHEN and SYDVKM. Trimming removed 6 bases at V and 0 bases at J, with 9 bases between. Here the CDR3 DNA reads TGTGCCAGCAGCTCAGGGGATAGCAATCAGCCCCAGCATTTT. Translating it yields CASSSGDSNQPQHF.

The genes are TRBV7-2 and TRBJ1-2, with D possibly TRBD1 on 6 matching bases. Germline-derived CDR1 and CDR2 are SGHTA and FQGNSA. The CDR3 extends over 14 amino acids. Trimming took 5 bases from V and 4 from J, leaving 14 bases between them. The CDR3 spells CASSPSQGTYGYTF. The CDR3 DNA reads as TGTGCCAGCAGCCCTAGCCAGGGGACCTATGGCTACACCTTC.

V gene TRBV7-9 combines with J gene TRBJ1-1; no definite D call. The V end was cut by 1 base, the J end by 5 bases, with 8 bases between. The CDR3 contains 13 residues. CDR1 is SEHNR, CDR2 FQNEAQ, per germline (reference sequence). The CDR3 DNA follows: TGTGCCAGCAGCTTAGAAACGGTGACTGAAGCTTTCTTT. This gives the protein CASSLETVTEAFF. Looking up the rest from reference TRBV7-9 and TRBJ1-1 gives the full variable domain: DTGVSQNPRHKITKRGQNVTFRCDPISEHNRLYWYRQTLGQGPEFLTYFQNEAQLEKSRLLSDRFSAERPKGSFSTLEIQRTEQGDSAMYLCASSLETVTEAFFGQGTRLTVV.

V is TRBV18 and J is TRBJ2-7, with D possibly being TRBD1 (5 bases). V lost 1 base and J lost 2, with 15 bases in between. The CDR3 has 16 residues. Looked up from germline, CDR1 is KGHSH and CDR2 is LQKENI. The CDR3 coding sequence is TGTGCCAGCTCACCACGGGTAGGGGCGGCAGCCTACGAGCAGTACTTC. It encodes CASSPRVGAAAYEQYF.

V gene TRBV28 combines with J gene TRBJ2-1, with D possibly TRBD2 on 6 matching bases. CDR1 and CDR2 (germline): MDHEN, SYDVKM. V dropped 3 bases and J dropped 6 bases, with 12 bases sitting between them. CDR3 size: 14 residues. CDR3 DNA sequence: TGTGCCAGCAGTTTTCAGCAGGGAGGCAATGAGCAGTTCTTC. The encoded protein is CASSFQQGGNEQFF. The full variable domain, completed using reference TRBV28 and TRBJ2-1, is DVKVTQSSRYLVKRTGEKVFLECVQDMDHENMFWYRQDPGLGLRLIYFSYDVKMKEKGDIPEGYSVSREKKERFSLILESASTNQTSMYLCASSFQQGGNEQFFGPGTRLTVL.

The chain recombines TRBV6-5 with TRBJ2-7; possibly TRBD1 for D (5 bases). CDR3 size: 10 residues. Germline V gene sequence: CDR1 MNHEY, CDR2 SVGAGI. V lost 7 bases, J lost 8 bases, and 9 bases lay in between. In DNA form, the CDR3 reads TGTGCCAGCACCAGGGATCAGCAGTACGTC. It yields the protein CASTRDQQYV.

This chain joins TRBV2 and TRBJ1-3; D ambiguous. V dropped 8 bases and J dropped 0 bases, with 8 bases sitting between them. Germline CDR1 SNHLY, CDR2 FYNNEI. The CDR3 covers 13 residues. Written as DNA, the CDR3 is TGTGCCAGCGCGGGTATCTCTGGAAACACCATATATTTT. Translated: CASAGISGNTIYF.

The count of this clone is one. V and J are TRBV24-1 and TRBJ2-3; TRBD2 matches at 13 bases. J lost 6 bases, V lost 3 bases, and 8 bases had no gene match. The CDR3 sequence is 17 residues long. Germline V gene data show CDR1 as KGHDR and CDR2 as SFDVKD. The CDR3 region has the DNA TGTGCCACCAGTGATCCCCGGACTAGCGGGAGTTTGGATACGCAGTATTTT. This sequence encodes CATSDPRTSGSLDTQYF.

The count of this clone is one. As DNA, the CDR3 is TGTGCCAACAAGGGTACTTTAGGGAGGAACACTGAAGCTTTCTTT. The encoded protein is CANKGTLGRNTEAFF. This chain connects TRBV2 to TRBJ1-1; D unresolved. This CDR3 is 15 amino acids long. Germline V CDR1 and CDR2: SNHLY, FYNNEI. The V gene lost 10 bases and the J gene lost 1 base, with 19 bases spanning the gap.

The J gene is TRBJ1-2, the V gene TRBV28, with 10 bases aligning to TRBD1. Germline CDR1 and CDR2: MDHEN and SYDVKM. The CDR3 length is 17 residues. The ends lost 2 bases at V and 6 bases at J; junction bases unmatched: 12. CDR3 sequence (DNA): TGTGCCAGCAGTTTAGACATACCGGGACAGGGGAGGAATGGCTACACCTTC. Translation: CASSLDIPGQGRNGYTF.

The chain uses TRBV7-3 and TRBJ1-1; 8 positions agree with TRBD1. The CDR3 contains 16 residues. Trimming removed 3 bases from V and 0 bases from J; junction bases left unmatched: 6. Germline lookup yields CDR1 SGHTA and CDR2 FQGTGA. The CDR3 region is CASSFRMTGVNTEAFF. CDR3 DNA sequence: TGTGCCAGCAGCTTTCGGATGACAGGGGTGAACACTGAAGCTTTCTTT.